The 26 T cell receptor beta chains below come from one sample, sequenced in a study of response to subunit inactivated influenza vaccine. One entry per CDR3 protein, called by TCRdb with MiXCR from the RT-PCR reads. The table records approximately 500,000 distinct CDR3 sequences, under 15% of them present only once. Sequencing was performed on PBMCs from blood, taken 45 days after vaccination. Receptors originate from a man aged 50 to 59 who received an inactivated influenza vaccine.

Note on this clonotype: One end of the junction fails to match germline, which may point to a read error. The DNA for the CDR3 is TGCGCCAGCAGTGAAAGAGGACAGCTAAATTTT. This gives the protein CASSERGQLNF. The J gene is TRBJ2-3, the V gene TRBV10-2, with a weak D call TRBD1 (6 bases). CDR1 and CDR2 from the germline V gene are WSHSY and SAAADI. CDR3 length: 11 residues.

The CDR3 loop is CASSPRGLAGGGETQYF. CDR3 nucleotide sequence: TGTGCCAGCAGTCCCAGGGGACTAGCGGGGGGCGGGGAGACCCAGTACTTC. The rearrangement uses TRBV12-3 or TRBV12-4 and TRBJ2-5, with 15 bases that match TRBD2. The CDR3 contains 17 residues. V shed 5 bases and J 5 bases; nucleotides not matched to a gene: 9.

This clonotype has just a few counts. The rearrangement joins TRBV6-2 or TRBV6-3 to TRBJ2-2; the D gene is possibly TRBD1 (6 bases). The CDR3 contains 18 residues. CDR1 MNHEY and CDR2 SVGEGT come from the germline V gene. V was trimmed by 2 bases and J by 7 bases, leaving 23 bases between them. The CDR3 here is CASSYLPGVGANVGELFF. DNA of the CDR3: TGTGCCAGCAGTTACCTCCCGGGTGTGGGGGCAAACGTCGGGGAGCTGTTTTTT.

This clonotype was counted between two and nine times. CDR3 protein: CASSFPLSGSLKNIQYF. For the CDR3, the DNA is TGTGCCAGCAGCTTCCCTCTTAGTGGGAGCCTAAAAAACATTCAGTACTTC. J is TRBJ2-4 and V is TRBV7-2; tentative D call: TRBD2 (5 bases). This CDR3 is built from 17 residues. V lost 3 bases and J 4 bases, leaving 19 bases between the germline ends. Germline values: CDR1 SGHTA, CDR2 FQGNSA.

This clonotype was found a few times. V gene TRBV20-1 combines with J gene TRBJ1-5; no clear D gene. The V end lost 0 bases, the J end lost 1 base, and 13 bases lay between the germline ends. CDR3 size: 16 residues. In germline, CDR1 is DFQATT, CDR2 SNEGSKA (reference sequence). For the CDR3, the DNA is TGCAGTGCTAGAGATCTCGACCCCGGGAGCAATCAGCCCCAGCATTTT. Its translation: CSARDLDPGSNQPQHF.

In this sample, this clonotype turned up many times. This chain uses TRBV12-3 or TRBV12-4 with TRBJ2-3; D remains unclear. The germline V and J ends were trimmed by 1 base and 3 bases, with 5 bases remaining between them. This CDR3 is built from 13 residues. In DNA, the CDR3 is TGTGCCAGCAGTTTAGTAGCTACAGATACGCAGTATTTT. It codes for CASSLVATDTQYF.

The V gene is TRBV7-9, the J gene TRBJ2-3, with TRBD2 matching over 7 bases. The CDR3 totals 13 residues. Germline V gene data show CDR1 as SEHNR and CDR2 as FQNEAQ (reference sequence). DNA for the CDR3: TGTGCGGCGGGAGAATCCCGCCGCGCTACGCAGTATTTT. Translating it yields CAAGESRRATQYF. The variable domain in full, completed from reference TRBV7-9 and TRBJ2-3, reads DTGVSQNPRHKITKRGQNVTFRCDPISEHNRLYWYRQTLGQGPEFLTYFQNEAQLEKSRLLSDRFSAERPKGSFSTLEIQRTEQGDSAMYLCAAGESRRATQYFGPGTRLTVL.

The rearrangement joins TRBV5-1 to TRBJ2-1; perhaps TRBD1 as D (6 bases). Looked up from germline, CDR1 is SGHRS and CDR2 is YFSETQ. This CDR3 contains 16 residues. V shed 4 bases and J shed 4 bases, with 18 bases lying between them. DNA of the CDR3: TGCGCCAGCAGCCAAGGAGGTGGGGGCATTTACAATGAGCAGTTCTTC. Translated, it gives CASSQGGGGIYNEQFF.

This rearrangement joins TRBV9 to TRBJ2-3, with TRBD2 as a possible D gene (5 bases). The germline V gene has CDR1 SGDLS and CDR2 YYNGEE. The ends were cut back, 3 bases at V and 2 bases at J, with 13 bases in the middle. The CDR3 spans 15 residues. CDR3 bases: TGTGCCAGCAGCGCAGGACTCTACTACACAGATACGCAGTATTTT. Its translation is CASSAGLYYTDTQYF.

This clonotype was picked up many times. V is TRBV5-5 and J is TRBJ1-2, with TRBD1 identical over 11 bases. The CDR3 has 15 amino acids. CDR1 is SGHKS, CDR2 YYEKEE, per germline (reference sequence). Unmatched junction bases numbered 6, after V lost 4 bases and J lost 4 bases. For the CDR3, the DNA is TGTGCCAGCAGCCCCCGGGGACAGGGGGTCTATGGCTACACCTTC. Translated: CASSPRGQGVYGYTF.

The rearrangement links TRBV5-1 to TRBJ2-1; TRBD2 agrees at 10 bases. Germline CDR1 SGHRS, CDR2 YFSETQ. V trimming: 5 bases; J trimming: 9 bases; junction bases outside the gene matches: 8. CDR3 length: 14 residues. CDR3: CASRKREGRIEQFF. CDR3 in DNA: TGCGCCAGCAGAAAGCGGGAGGGCCGGATTGAGCAGTTCTTC.

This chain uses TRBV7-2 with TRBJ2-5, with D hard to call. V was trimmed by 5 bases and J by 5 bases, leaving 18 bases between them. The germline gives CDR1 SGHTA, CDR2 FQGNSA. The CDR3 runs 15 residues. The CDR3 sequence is CASSKRHLSQETQYF. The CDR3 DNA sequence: TGTGCCAGCAGCAAAAGACACCTCAGCCAGGAGACCCAGTACTTC.

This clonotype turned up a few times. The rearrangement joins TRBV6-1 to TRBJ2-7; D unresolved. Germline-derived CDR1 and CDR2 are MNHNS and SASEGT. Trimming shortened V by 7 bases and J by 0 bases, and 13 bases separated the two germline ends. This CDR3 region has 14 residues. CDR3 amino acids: CASKLGFSSYEQYF. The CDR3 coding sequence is TGTGCCAGCAAACTCGGGTTTAGCTCCTACGAGCAGTACTTC.

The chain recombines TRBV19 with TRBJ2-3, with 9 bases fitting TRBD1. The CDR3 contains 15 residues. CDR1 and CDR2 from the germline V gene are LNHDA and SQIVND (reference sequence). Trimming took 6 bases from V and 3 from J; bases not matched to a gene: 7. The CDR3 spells CASRRGQGRTDTQYF. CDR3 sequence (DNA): TGTGCCAGTAGGAGGGGACAGGGACGAACAGATACGCAGTATTTT. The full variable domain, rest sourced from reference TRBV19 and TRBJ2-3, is DGGITQSPKYLFRKEGQNVTLSCEQNLNHDAMYWYRQDPGQGLRLIYYSQIVNDFQKGDIAEGYSVSREKKESFPLTVTSAQKNPTAFYLCASRRGQGRTDTQYFGPGTRLTVL.

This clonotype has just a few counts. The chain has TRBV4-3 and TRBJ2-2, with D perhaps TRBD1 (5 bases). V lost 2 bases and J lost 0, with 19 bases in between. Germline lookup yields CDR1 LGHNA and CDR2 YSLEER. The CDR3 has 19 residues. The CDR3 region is CASSQRWEDSTANTGELFF. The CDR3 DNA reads TGCGCCAGCAGCCAAAGGTGGGAAGACAGCACCGCGAACACCGGGGAGCTGTTTTTT.

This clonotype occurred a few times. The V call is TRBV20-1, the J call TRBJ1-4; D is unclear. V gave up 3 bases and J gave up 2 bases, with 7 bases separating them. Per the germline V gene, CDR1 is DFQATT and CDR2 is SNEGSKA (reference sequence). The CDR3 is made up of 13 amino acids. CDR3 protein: CSAREETNEKLFF. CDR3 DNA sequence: TGCAGTGCTAGGGAAGAGACTAATGAAAAACTGTTTTTT.

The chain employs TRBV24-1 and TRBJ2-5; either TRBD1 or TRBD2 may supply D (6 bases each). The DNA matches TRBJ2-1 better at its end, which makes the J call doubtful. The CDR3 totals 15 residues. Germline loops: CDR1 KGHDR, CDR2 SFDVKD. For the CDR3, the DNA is TGTGCCACCAGTGACTCCTTCGGGGGCTCAGAGACCCAGTTCTTC. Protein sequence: CATSDSFGGSETQFF.

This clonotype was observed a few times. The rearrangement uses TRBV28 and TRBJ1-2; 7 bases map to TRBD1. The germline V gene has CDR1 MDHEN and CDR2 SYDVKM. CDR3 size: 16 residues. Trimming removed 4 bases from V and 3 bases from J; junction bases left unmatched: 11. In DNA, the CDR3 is TGTGCCAGCAGTTGGGGGCGACAGGGTGCAGACTATGGCTACACCTTC. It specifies CASSWGRQGADYGYTF.

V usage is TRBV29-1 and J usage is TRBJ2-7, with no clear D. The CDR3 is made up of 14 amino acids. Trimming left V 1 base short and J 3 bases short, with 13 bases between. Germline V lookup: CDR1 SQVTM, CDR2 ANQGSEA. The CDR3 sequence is CSVEGEGSGYEQYF. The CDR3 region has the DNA TGCAGCGTTGAAGGTGAAGGTTCAGGCTACGAGCAGTACTTC.

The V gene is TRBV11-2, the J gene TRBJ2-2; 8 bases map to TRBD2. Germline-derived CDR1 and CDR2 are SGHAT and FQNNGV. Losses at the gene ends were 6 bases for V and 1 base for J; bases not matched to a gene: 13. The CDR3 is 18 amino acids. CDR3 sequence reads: CASSSQYILAGNTGELFF. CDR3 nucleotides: TGTGCCAGCAGTTCACAATATATCCTAGCGGGGAACACCGGGGAGCTGTTTTTT. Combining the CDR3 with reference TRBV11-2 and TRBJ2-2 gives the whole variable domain EAGVAQSPRYKIIEKRQSVAFWCNPISGHATLYWYQQILGQGPKLLIQFQNNGVVDDSQLPKDRFSAERLKGVDSTLKIQPAKLEDSAVYLCASSSQYILAGNTGELFFGEGSRLTVL.

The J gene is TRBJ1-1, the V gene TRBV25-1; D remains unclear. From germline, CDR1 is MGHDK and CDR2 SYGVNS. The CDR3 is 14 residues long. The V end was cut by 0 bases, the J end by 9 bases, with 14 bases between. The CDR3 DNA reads TGTGCCAGCAGTGAATACGTCCCAGGAAAAAAAGCTTTCTTT. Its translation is CASSEYVPGKKAFF.

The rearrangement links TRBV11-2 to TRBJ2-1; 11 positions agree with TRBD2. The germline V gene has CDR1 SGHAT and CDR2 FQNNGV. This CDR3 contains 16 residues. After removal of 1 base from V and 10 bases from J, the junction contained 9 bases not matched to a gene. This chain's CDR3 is CASSLGASGRTREQFF. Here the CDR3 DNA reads TGTGCCAGCAGCTTAGGGGCTAGCGGGAGGACGAGAGAGCAGTTCTTC.

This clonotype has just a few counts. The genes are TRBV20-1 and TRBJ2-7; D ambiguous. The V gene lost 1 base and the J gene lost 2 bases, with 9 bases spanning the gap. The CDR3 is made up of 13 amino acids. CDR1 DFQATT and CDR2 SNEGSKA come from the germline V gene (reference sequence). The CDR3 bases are TGCAGTGCTAGAGGACTTGGAACCTACGAGCAGTACTTC. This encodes CSARGLGTYEQYF.

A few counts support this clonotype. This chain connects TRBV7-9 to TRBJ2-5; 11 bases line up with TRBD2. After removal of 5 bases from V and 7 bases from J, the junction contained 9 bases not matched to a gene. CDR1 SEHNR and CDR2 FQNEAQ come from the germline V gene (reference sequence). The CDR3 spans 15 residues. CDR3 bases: TGTGCCAGCAGCCCGGGACTAGCGGACCTAGGGACCCAGTACTTC. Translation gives CASSPGLADLGTQYF.

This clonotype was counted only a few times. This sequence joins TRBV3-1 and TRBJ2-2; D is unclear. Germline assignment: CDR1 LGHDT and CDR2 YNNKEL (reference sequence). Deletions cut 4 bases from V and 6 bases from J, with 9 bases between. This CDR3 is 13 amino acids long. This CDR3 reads CASSRGVPGELFF. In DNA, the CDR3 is TGTGCCAGCAGCCGTGGGGTCCCCGGGGAGCTGTTTTTT. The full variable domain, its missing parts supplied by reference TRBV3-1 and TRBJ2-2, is DTAVSQTPKYLVTQMGNDKSIKCEQNLGHDTMYWYKQDSKKFLKIMFSYNNKELIINETVPNRFSPKSPDKAHLNLHINSLELGDSAVYFCASSRGVPGELFFGEGSRLTVL.

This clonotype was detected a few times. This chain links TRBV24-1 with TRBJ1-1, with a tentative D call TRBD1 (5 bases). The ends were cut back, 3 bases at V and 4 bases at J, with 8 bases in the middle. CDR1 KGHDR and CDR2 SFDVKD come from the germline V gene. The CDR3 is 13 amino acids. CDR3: CATSDPGGTEAFF. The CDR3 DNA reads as TGTGCCACCAGTGATCCGGGGGGCACTGAAGCTTTCTTT.